This TCR beta chain was obtained from a study of shared clonotypes between healthy human individuals. Study-level background: A couple of women and a few men aged 18 to 49 made up the donors. Overall study results and limits: Richness estimates generally favored naive over memory subsets.

Sorted-subset replicate PCR reactions contained approximately 190 ng DNA, corresponding to some 28,000 T cell genomes. Study processing details: Filtering differed because ImmunoSEQ produced junction-only sequences that carried no quality scores. Sequenced by immunoSEQ multiplex PCR; TCRdb stores in-frame clones only, minus some. The DNA gave D and trimming, while V, J and clone size come from that table. The sample has around 700,000 clones; approximately 79% are singletons. As concerns this clone: Its antigen is undetermined.

This CDR3 comprises 16 residues. In germline, CDR1 is LGHNA, CDR2 YNFKEQ. The V gene lost 1 base and the J gene lost 0 bases, with 9 bases spanning the gap. V usage is TRBV4-2 and J usage is TRBJ2-2; D ambiguous. Sequenced sample: memory CD4+ T cells sorted from blood. Specified subset: CD45RA-negative fraction. The receptor was derived from a woman younger than 45 in good health. DNA for the CDR3: TGTGCCAGCAGCCAAGGATTAGGCTCGAACACCGGGGAGCTGTTTTTT. Translation gives CASSQGLGSNTGELFF.